A single sample is the source of the 32 T cell receptor beta chains below, sequenced in a study of cytomegalovirus exposure and HLA in healthy donors. 60 Vbeta and 13 Jbeta primers were used in PCR. Repertoires were generated with immunoSEQ multiplex PCR, while TCRdb's copy carries only in-frame clones and drops some. The sample lists fewer than 90,000 clones; around 76% were seen once. Input material: PBMCs. All receptors come from a young man in good health and CMV-seropositive.

On this clone: One end of the junction does not line up with germline, which may come from a read error. The chain joins TRBV7-9 to TRBJ1-4, with D tentatively TRBD1 (5 bases). CDR3 length: 15 amino acids. Germline values: CDR1 SEHNR, CDR2 FQNEAQ (reference sequence). The chain's CDR3 is CSSSLLTATNEKLFF. CDR3 nucleotides: TGTTCCAGCAGCTTGTTGACAGCAACTAATGAAAAACTGTTTTTT. Full variable domain (rest looked up from reference TRBV7-9 and TRBJ1-4): DTGVSQNPRHKITKRGQNVTFRCDPISEHNRLYWYRQTLGQGPEFLTYFQNEAQLEKSRLLSDRFSAERPKGSFSTLEIQRTEQGDSAMYLCSSSLLTATNEKLFFGSGTQLSVL.

This clone showed up just once. This chain connects TRBV2 to TRBJ1-4, with TRBD1 matching 10 bases. The junction had 12 bases not matched to a gene; V was cut back by 10 bases and J by 10 bases. Germline CDR1 and CDR2: SNHLY and FYNNEI. The CDR3 covers 14 residues. The CDR3 spells CATAPGTGVGKLFF. The CDR3 DNA follows: TGTGCCACCGCACCGGGGACAGGGGTAGGAAAACTGTTTTTT.

The rearrangement uses TRBV27 and TRBJ2-7, with TRBD2 as a possible D gene (5 bases). This CDR3 is built from 13 residues. With 8 bases removed from V and 0 bases from J, the gap between germline ends came to 11 bases. In germline, CDR1 is MNHEY, CDR2 SMNVEV (reference sequence). CDR3 nucleotide sequence: TGTGCCAGCGGACGGGAAAGCTCCTACGAGCAGTACTTC. Residues: CASGRESSYEQYF.

The sample holds a few counts of this clone. The genes are TRBV4-3 and TRBJ2-4; tentatively, D is TRBD1 (6 bases). V was cut by 3 bases and J by 1 base, with 13 bases left in between. The germline CDR1 and CDR2 sequences are LGHNA and YSLEER. This CDR3 is built from 16 residues. DNA of the CDR3: TGCGCCAGCAGCCAGGAAACAGGGTCCGCCAAAAACATTCAGTACTTC. Protein sequence: CASSQETGSAKNIQYF.

The chain recombines TRBV30 with TRBJ1-6; 8 bases map to TRBD1. The V and J ends lost 1 base and 7 bases, in that order; junction bases with no gene match: 6. Germline V lookup: CDR1 GTSNPN, CDR2 SVGIG (reference sequence). The length of the CDR3 is 15 residues. DNA of the CDR3: TGTGCCTGGAGTGCTATCCGGACAGGGAATTCACCCCTCCACTTT. This sequence encodes CAWSAIRTGNSPLHF.

The chain is built from TRBV28 and TRBJ1-2; D uncertain. The germline V gene encodes CDR1 MDHEN and CDR2 SYDVKM. This CDR3 is built from 13 residues. With 3 bases removed from V and 7 bases from J, the gap between germline ends came to 12 bases. For the CDR3, the DNA is TGTGCCAGCAGTTTTAGTGGAACAGTTGGCTACACCTTC. The encoded protein is CASSFSGTVGYTF.

This clone was detected a few times. The chain links TRBV6-4 to TRBJ1-2; 10 bases are shared with TRBD1. CDR1 is MRHNA, CDR2 SNTAGT, per germline. V trimming: 6 bases; J trimming: 8 bases; junction bases outside the gene matches: 6. The CDR3 contains 13 residues. CDR3: CASSGQGGEGYTF. CDR3 nucleotides: TGTGCCAGCAGCGGACAGGGGGGAGAGGGCTACACCTTC.

CDR3 in DNA: TGTGCCAGCAGCTCTTACTTTATGGACATTAGCTCCTACGAGCAGTACTTC. Protein sequence: CASSSYFMDISSYEQYF. The chain recombines TRBV5-4 with TRBJ2-7; maybe TRBD1 (5 bases). V lost 3 bases and J 0 bases, leaving 19 bases between the germline ends. Germline lookup yields CDR1 SGHNT and CDR2 YYREEE (reference sequence). This CDR3 is built from 17 residues.

This clone was counted a few times. This rearrangement joins TRBV28 to TRBJ2-7; D perhaps matches TRBD2 (5 bases). This CDR3 has 12 residues. The V gene lost 8 bases and the J gene lost 0 bases, with 8 bases spanning the gap. From germline, CDR1 is MDHEN and CDR2 SYDVKM. The CDR3 protein is CASHGLSYEQYF. As DNA, the CDR3 is TGTGCCAGCCACGGACTCTCCTACGAGCAGTACTTC.

The CDR3 reads CASSFLPLRPGQGEKLFF. The CDR3 DNA is TGTGCCAGCAGTTTCCTCCCTCTCCGTCCGGGACAGGGGGAAAAACTGTTTTTT. This rearrangement joins TRBV27 to TRBJ1-4; 10 nucleotides align to TRBD1. Germline V gives CDR1 MNHEY, CDR2 SMNVEV (reference sequence). The junction had 15 bases not matched to a gene; V was cut back by 3 bases and J by 8 bases. This CDR3 has 18 amino acids.

This clone was detected a few times. The V call is TRBV5-4, the J call TRBJ2-3; 10 nucleotides agree with TRBD1. From germline, CDR1 is SGHNT and CDR2 YYREEE (reference sequence). Unmatched junction bases numbered 5, after V lost 3 bases and J lost 4 bases. The CDR3 is 15 amino acids. CDR3 loop: CASSSGTGDADTQYF. The CDR3 DNA sequence: TGTGCCAGCAGCTCCGGGACAGGGGACGCAGATACGCAGTATTTT.

At least ten counts were recorded for this clone. The chain carries TRBV7-9 and TRBJ2-7; D might be TRBD1 (6 bases). This CDR3 is 13 amino acids long. The V gene lost 5 bases and the J gene lost 9 bases, with 17 bases spanning the gap. Germline V gives CDR1 SEHNR, CDR2 FQNEAQ (reference sequence). The CDR3 region has the DNA TGTGCCAGCAGCCCCGGCAGGGGATTTGGGCAGTACTTC. Translated, it gives CASSPGRGFGQYF. The full variable domain, rest sourced from reference TRBV7-9 and TRBJ2-7, is DTGVSQNPRHKITKRGQNVTFRCDPISEHNRLYWYRQTLGQGPEFLTYFQNEAQLEKSRLLSDRFSAERPKGSFSTLEIQRTEQGDSAMYLCASSPGRGFGQYFGPGTRLTVT.

The CDR3 is CASSHTGLGGYTF. The CDR3 DNA reads as TGTGCCAGCAGTCACACAGGGTTGGGTGGCTACACCTTC. The chain has TRBV28 and TRBJ1-2; maybe TRBD1 (6 bases). Germline loops: CDR1 MDHEN, CDR2 SYDVKM. V was pared by 5 bases and J by 7 bases, with 14 bases between. This CDR3 has 13 amino acids.

This clone was observed a few times. The V gene is TRBV5-1, the J gene TRBJ2-7, with a weak D call TRBD2 (5 bases). The CDR3 is made up of 16 amino acids. Germline CDR1 reads SGHRS; CDR2 reads YFSETQ. V was trimmed by 0 bases and J by 0 bases, leaving 13 bases between them. The CDR3 nucleotides are TGCGCCAGCAGCTTGGAGGAGGCACGAAGCTCCTACGAGCAGTACTTC. It specifies CASSLEEARSSYEQYF.

V and J are TRBV27 and TRBJ2-7; 9 bases line up with TRBD1. The CDR3 is made up of 14 amino acids. CDR1 and CDR2 (germline): MNHEY, SMNVEV (reference sequence). V lost 3 bases, J lost 3 bases, and 3 bases stayed unmatched. The DNA for the CDR3 is TGTGCCAGCAGTTTGGGACAGGGAATCTACGAGCAGTACTTC. Its translation: CASSLGQGIYEQYF.

This clone has only one observation. The V gene is TRBV6-5, the J gene TRBJ2-5, with TRBD1 matching 7 bases. The CDR3 is made up of 15 amino acids. V was pared by 4 bases and J by 5 bases, with 10 bases of the junction left unmatched. In germline, CDR1 is MNHEY, CDR2 SVGAGI. The CDR3 here is CASSSTGDGRETQYF. Here the CDR3 DNA reads TGTGCCAGCAGTTCAACAGGGGACGGTAGGGAGACCCAGTACTTC.

Regarding this clone: The same CDR3 can be traced to other DNA sequences in this sample. The rearrangement joins TRBV5-1 to TRBJ2-5; D not certain. CDR1 is SGHRS and CDR2 is YFSETQ in the germline V gene. Trimming took off 4 bases at V and 1 base at J, with 8 bases between the two ends. The CDR3 consists of 13 residues. CDR3 nucleotides: TGCGCCAGCAGCCGCACTCCCCAAGAGACCCAGTACTTC. It encodes CASSRTPQETQYF.

This clone has a handful of counts. The chain carries TRBV9 and TRBJ2-3, with D unresolved. The CDR3 consists of 12 residues. CDR1 and CDR2 from the germline V gene are SGDLS and YYNGEE. Trimming took 2 bases from V and 4 from J, leaving 5 bases between them. The CDR3 protein is CASSVSPDTQYF. CDR3 coding DNA: TGTGCCAGCAGCGTTAGTCCAGATACGCAGTATTTT.

The genes are TRBV6-5 and TRBJ1-5; possibly TRBD1 for D (6 bases). V lost 4 bases and J 2 bases, leaving 12 bases between the germline ends. Germline V CDR1 and CDR2: MNHEY, SVGAGI. The CDR3 length is 15 residues. As DNA, the CDR3 is TGTGCCAGCAGTTTGGGGGCCTTCGGCAATCAGCCCCAGCATTTT. It yields the protein CASSLGAFGNQPQHF.

This clone appeared a single time. The J gene is TRBJ2-2, the V gene TRBV9, with D possibly matching TRBD2 (6 bases). V lost 2 bases and J lost 6, with 8 bases in between. The CDR3 consists of 13 residues. Looked up from germline, CDR1 is SGDLS and CDR2 is YYNGEE. The CDR3 spells CASSVREAGELFF. The CDR3 DNA is TGTGCCAGCAGCGTTAGGGAGGCCGGGGAGCTGTTTTTT.

The chain combines TRBV5-5 with TRBJ1-6; D not certain. The CDR3 totals 13 residues. Deletions cut 3 bases from V and 9 bases from J, with 10 bases between. Per germline, CDR1 SGHKS and CDR2 YYEKEE (reference sequence). The CDR3 is CASSYDIGSPLHF. CDR3 coding DNA: TGTGCCAGCAGCTACGACATCGGTTCACCCCTCCACTTT.

This clone is categorized as medium-sized (0.01 to 0.1%). Other DNA variants within this sample encode the same CDR3. The chain couples TRBV2 to TRBJ2-1; 12 bases agree with TRBD2. The germline gives CDR1 SNHLY, CDR2 FYNNEI. CDR3 length: 15 amino acids. V trimming: 8 bases; J trimming: 4 bases; junction bases outside the gene matches: 6. Written as DNA, the CDR3 is TGTGCCAGCCGGGCTAGCGGGGGGGCATACAATGAGCAGTTCTTC. This encodes CASRASGGAYNEQFF.

This rearrangement joins TRBV19 to TRBJ2-7; D not certain. This CDR3 contains 13 residues. Looked up from germline, CDR1 is LNHDA and CDR2 is SQIVND (reference sequence). The V gene lost 2 bases and the J gene lost 3 bases, with 8 bases spanning the gap. Written as DNA, the CDR3 is TGTGCCAGTAGTATATTCCCGAGCTACGAGCAGTACTTC. This gives the protein CASSIFPSYEQYF.

The genes are TRBV5-6 and TRBJ1-1; 8 positions agree with TRBD1. The CDR3 extends over 14 amino acids. The junction had 6 bases not matched to a gene; V was cut back by 5 bases and J by 3 bases. Germline CDR1 and CDR2: SGHDT and YYEEEE. CDR3 region: CASSWTGKDTEAFF. The CDR3 DNA sequence: TGTGCCAGCAGTTGGACAGGGAAGGACACTGAAGCTTTCTTT.

This clone showed up just a few times. CDR3 DNA sequence: TGTGCCATCAGTGACGGGGAATCTGAAGCTTTCTTT. It is translated as CAISDGESEAFF. V usage is TRBV10-3 and J usage is TRBJ1-1; the D is unclear. The V end lost 3 bases, the J end lost 6 bases, and 8 bases lay between the germline ends. Germline values: CDR1 ENHRY, CDR2 SYGVKD. CDR3 size: 12 residues.

This chain uses TRBV15 with TRBJ1-1, with 7 bases identical to TRBD1. The J segment lost 6 bases and the V segment lost 9 bases, leaving 10 bases of the junction unmatched. The CDR3 runs to 13 residues. Germline loops: CDR1 LNHNV, CDR2 YYDKDF (reference sequence). This chain's CDR3 is CATYGQVAAEAFF. The CDR3 coding sequence is TGTGCCACTTATGGACAGGTGGCCGCTGAAGCTTTCTTT. Filled out from reference TRBV15 and TRBJ1-1, the complete variable domain reads DAMVIQNPRYQVTQFGKPVTLSCSQTLNHNVMYWYQQKSSQAPKLLFHYYDKDFNNEADTPDNFQSRRPNTSFCFLDIRSPGLGDTAMYLCATYGQVAAEAFFGQGTRLTVV.

The chain joins TRBV30 to TRBJ1-2, with TRBD1 matching 8 bases. Germline CDR1 and CDR2: GTSNPN and SVGIG (reference sequence). Germline trimming cut 1 base from V and 7 bases from J; bases unmatched to any gene: 5. The CDR3 is 13 amino acids. CDR3 nucleotide sequence: TGTGCCTGGAGTGGTCAGGGGGCGCGTGGCTACACCTTC. It yields the protein CAWSGQGARGYTF. Together with reference TRBV30 and TRBJ1-2, the CDR3 gives the full variable domain: SQTIHQWPATLVQPVGSPLSLECTVEGTSNPNLYWYRQAAGRGLQLLFYSVGIGQISSEVPQNLSASRPQDRQFILSSKKLLLSDSGFYLCAWSGQGARGYTFGSGTRLTVV.

This sequence joins TRBV28 and TRBJ1-1; tentatively, D is TRBD1 (6 bases). V dropped 1 base and J dropped 11 bases, with 14 bases sitting between them. Germline V gives CDR1 MDHEN, CDR2 SYDVKM. The CDR3 is made up of 13 amino acids. The CDR3 loop is CASSLSGGRWAFF. DNA of the CDR3: TGTGCCAGCAGTTTATCGGGGGGCAGATGGGCTTTCTTT.

The rearrangement joins TRBV19 to TRBJ1-5; no definite D call. The CDR3 is 13 residues long. Germline CDR1 LNHDA, CDR2 SQIVND (reference sequence). The V end lost 6 bases, the J end lost 6 bases, and 12 bases lay between the germline ends. The CDR3 reads CASSAYGVQPQHF. As DNA, the CDR3 is TGTGCCAGTAGCGCGTACGGGGTTCAGCCCCAGCATTTT.

The chain carries TRBV6-5 and TRBJ2-1; 10 bases are a match to TRBD2. The V gene's germline CDR1 is MNHEY and CDR2 SVGAGI. V was pared by 10 bases and J by 5 bases, with 5 bases of the junction left unmatched. The CDR3 loop spans 13 amino acids. This CDR3 reads CAIFSGGHNEQFF. The CDR3 DNA is TGTGCCATCTTTAGCGGGGGGCACAATGAGCAGTTCTTC.

This clone came up once. The chain recombines TRBV5-4 with TRBJ2-5; a weak D match, TRBD2 (6 bases). Germline assignment: CDR1 SGHNT and CDR2 YYREEE (reference sequence). The CDR3 has 14 amino acids. V lost 2 bases, J lost 3 bases, and 11 bases lay in between. The CDR3 bases are TGTGCCAGCAGCTTACGGGGGAGTGAAGAGACCCAGTACTTC. It specifies CASSLRGSEETQYF.

The chain employs TRBV19 and TRBJ1-1; D gene unclear. This CDR3 contains 12 residues. The germline CDR1 and CDR2 sequences are LNHDA and SQIVND (reference sequence). V lost 6 bases, J lost 1 base, and 6 bases lay in between. Written as DNA, the CDR3 is TGTGCCAGTAGCCTAAGGAACACTGAAGCTTTCTTT. Encoded protein: CASSLRNTEAFF.